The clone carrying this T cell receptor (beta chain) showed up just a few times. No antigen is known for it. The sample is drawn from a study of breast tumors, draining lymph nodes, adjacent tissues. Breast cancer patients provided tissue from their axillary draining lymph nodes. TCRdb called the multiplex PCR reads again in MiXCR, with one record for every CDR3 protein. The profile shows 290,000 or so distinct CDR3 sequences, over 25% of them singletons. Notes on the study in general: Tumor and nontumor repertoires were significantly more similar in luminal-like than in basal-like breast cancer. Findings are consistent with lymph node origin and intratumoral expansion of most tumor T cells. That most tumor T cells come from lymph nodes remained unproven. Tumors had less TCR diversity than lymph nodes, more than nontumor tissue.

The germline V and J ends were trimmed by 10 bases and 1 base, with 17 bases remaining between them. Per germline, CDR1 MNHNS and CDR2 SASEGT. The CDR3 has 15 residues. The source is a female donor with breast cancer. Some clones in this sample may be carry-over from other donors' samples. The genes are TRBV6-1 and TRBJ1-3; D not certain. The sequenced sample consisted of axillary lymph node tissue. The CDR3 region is CATTTESLSGNTIYF. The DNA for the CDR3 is TGTGCCACCACTACAGAGTCTCTATCTGGAAACACCATATATTTT.